This TCR beta chain appears in the sequencing data of a study of post-analysis software for immune sequencing data. Trimming took off 4 bases at V and 14 bases at J, with 22 bases between the two ends. Germline V lookup: CDR1 LNHNV, CDR2 YYDKDF (reference sequence). The length of the CDR3 is 14 residues. Study conclusions and caveats: TRBV segments more frequent in patients than in controls numbered roughly 5 and included TRBV5-6, TRBV5-1 and TRBV20-1. For normalized Chao1 diversity, multiple sclerosis patients scored significantly lower than controls did.

Points on this clonotype: The antigen is unknown.

Tagging with unique molecular identifiers was a feature of the TCR beta cDNA libraries. Roughly 0.5 million cDNA molecules were obtained from roughly 1 to 10 million T cells. TCRdb re-derived calls from the PCR reads in MiXCR, one entry per CDR3 protein. Of roughly 730,000 distinct CDR3 sequences in the sample, roughly 29% were seen once. This sequence was found in a girl aged 5 to 17 with multiple sclerosis. Sequencing was done on a sample of blood. The V gene is TRBV15, the J gene TRBJ2-3; maybe TRBD2 (6 bases). CDR3 in amino acids: CATSILPGAARRYF. CDR3 DNA: TGTGCCACCAGCATCTTACCGGGAGCGGCAAGGAGGTATTTT.